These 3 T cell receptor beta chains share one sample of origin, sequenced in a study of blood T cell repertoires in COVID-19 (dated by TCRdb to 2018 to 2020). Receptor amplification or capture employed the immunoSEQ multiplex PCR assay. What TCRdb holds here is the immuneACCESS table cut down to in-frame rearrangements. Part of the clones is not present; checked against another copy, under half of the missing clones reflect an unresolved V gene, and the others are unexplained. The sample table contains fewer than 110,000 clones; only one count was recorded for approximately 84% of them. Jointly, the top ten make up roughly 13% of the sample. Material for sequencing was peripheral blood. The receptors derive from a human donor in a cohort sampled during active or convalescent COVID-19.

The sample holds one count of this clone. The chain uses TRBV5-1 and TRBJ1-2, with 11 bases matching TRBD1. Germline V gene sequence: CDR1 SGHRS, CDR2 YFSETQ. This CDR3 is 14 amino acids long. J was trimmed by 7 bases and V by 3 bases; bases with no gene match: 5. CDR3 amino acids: CASSSGQGARGYTF. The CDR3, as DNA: TGCGCCAGCAGCTCTGGACAGGGGGCGCGTGGCTACACCTTC.

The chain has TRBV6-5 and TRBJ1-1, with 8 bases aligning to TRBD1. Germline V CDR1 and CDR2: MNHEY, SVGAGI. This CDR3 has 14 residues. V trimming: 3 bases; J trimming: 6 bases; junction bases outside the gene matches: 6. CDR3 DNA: TGTGCCAGCAGTTATCGACAGGGGCTGGCTGAAGCTTTCTTT. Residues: CASSYRQGLAEAFF.

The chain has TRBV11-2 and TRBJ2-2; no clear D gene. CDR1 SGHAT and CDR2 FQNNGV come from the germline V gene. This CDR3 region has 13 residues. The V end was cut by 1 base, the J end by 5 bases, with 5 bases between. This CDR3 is CASSLARTGELFF. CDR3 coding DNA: TGTGCCAGCAGCTTAGCGAGGACCGGGGAGCTGTTTTTT.